The rows below give T cell receptor beta chains drawn from one sample of a study of B cell selection in AIRE deficiency. Clones were read by immunoSEQ multiplex PCR, and TCRdb kept only the in-frame ones, dropping some. The table records some 20,000 clones, 97% of them present only once. The sample consisted of conventional CD4+ T cells sorted from PBMCs. Receptors originate from a human donor with AIRE deficiency. The CDR3 runs from the conserved cysteine through the conserved F or W. The D gene is left open where the match is weak.

V	D	J	CDR3	DNA
TRBV30	TRBD2	TRBJ2-1	CAWSAGLAGVNEQFF	TGTGCCTGGAGTGCGGGACTAGCGGGGGTCAATGAGCAGTTCTTC
TRBV11-3	TRBD2	TRBJ2-1	CASSEKWRSGSIDEQFF	TGTGCCAGCAGCGAAAAGTGGAGGAGCGGGAGTATAGATGAGCAGTTCTTC
TRBV9	.	TRBJ1-1	CASSVVSNGEAFF	TGTGCCAGCAGCGTAGTTAGTAACGGCGAAGCTTTCTTT
TRBV7-8	.	TRBJ1-2	CASSLPTYGYTF	TGTGCCAGCAGCCTTCCTACTTATGGCTACACCTTC
TRBV15	.	TRBJ2-3	CATSRDWQVSGTQYF	TGTGCCACCAGCAGAGATTGGCAGGTCTCAGGTACGCAGTATTTT
TRBV30	TRBD1	TRBJ1-2	CAWERDRKKSKTF	TGTGCCTGGGAGAGGGACAGGAAGAAGTCGAAGACCTTC
TRBV28	.	TRBJ2-7	CASKTITGYEQYF	TGTGCCAGCAAAACCATCACGGGGTACGAGCAGTACTTC
TRBV15	TRBD1	TRBJ2-5	CATSLGQVYQETQYF	TGTGCCACCAGCTTGGGACAGGTGTACCAAGAGACCCAGTACTTC
TRBV11-3	.	TRBJ2-7	CASSLSVRAEPYEQYF	TGTGCCAGCAGCTTAAGCGTTCGGGCAGAACCCTACGAGCAGTACTTC
TRBV7-9	.	TRBJ1-1	CASSSQAGSHTEAFF	TGTGCCAGCAGCTCGCAAGCAGGGAGTCACACTGAAGCTTTCTTT
TRBV7-2	TRBD2	TRBJ2-3	CASSLIRGGQGSADTQYF	TGTGCCAGCAGCTTAATCCGGGGGGGGCAGGGATCGGCAGATACGCAGTATTTT
TRBV6-4	.	TRBJ2-1	CASSTGYLKFF	TGTGCCAGCAGCACAGGCTACTTGAAGTTCTTC
TRBV7-7	.	TRBJ2-1	CASSLGDAFNEQFF	TGTGCTAGCAGCTTAGGAGATGCTTTCAATGAGCAGTTCTTC